A selection of T cell receptor beta chains follows, all from one sample in a study of blood T cell repertoires in COVID-19. Produced via immunoSEQ multiplex PCR; TCRdb's table is partial and in-frame only. The data hold 150,000 or so clones, with roughly nine tenths observed a single time. Sequenced input: PBMCs or T cells enriched from blood (not recorded which). These receptors were taken from a human donor with acute COVID-19. The donor label of this sample is uncertain. Both conserved end residues are part of each CDR3. Each record gives: V gene, CDR3 length, J gene, CDR3 protein.

TRBV4-1,16,TRBJ1-1,CASSPWAGGRYTEAFF
TRBV7-9,16,TRBJ1-3,CASSLGDPRTGNTIYF
TRBV11-2,19,TRBJ1-3,CASSHYRDRGTYSGNTIYF
TRBV18,22,TRBJ1-3,CASSLEAGTGVSDPLSGNTIYF
TRBV5-1,15,TRBJ2-1,CASRSPGQAHNEQFF
TRBV5-1,15,TRBJ2-5,CASSFGEGSQETQYF
TRBV7-3,16,TRBJ2-1,CASSPYTGSTYNEQFF
TRBV6-5,14,TRBJ2-7,CASSSRGGSYEQYF
TRBV19,12,TRBJ2-1,CASSIDKNEQFF
TRBV6-5,13,TRBJ1-2,CASRRDRGYGYTF
TRBV5-1,20,TRBJ2-3,CASSPRIRLAGSSSTDTQYF
TRBV5-4,14,TRBJ2-5,CASSRDRGQETQYF
TRBV18,15,TRBJ2-5,CASSYLGAYQETQYF
TRBV30,18,TRBJ2-2,CAWSPIQRGSGVAGELFF
TRBV7-9,13,TRBJ1-1,CASSDVRDTEAFF
TRBV6-4,14,TRBJ2-7,CASSEGRGAYEQYF
TRBV7-8,16,TRBJ2-3,CASSHRLAGGTDTQYF
TRBV9,17,TRBJ2-7,CASSSQLEGDMTYEQYF
TRBV4-2,15,TRBJ2-7,CASSQGGTSGAEQYF
TRBV2,17,TRBJ1-1,CASKLFGQKPWSTEAFF
TRBV2,16,TRBJ1-1,CASSDRGGGANTEAFF
TRBV25-1,16,TRBJ1-4,CASSEYHRQGGGKLFF
TRBV6-2/TRBV6-3,14,TRBJ1-2,CASSSGALVGGYTF
TRBV5-4,16,TRBJ2-5,CASSFPGGAGLETQYF
TRBV2,13,TRBJ1-1,CYYTLDRVSEAFF
TRBV6-5,15,TRBJ2-3,CASSSGTGFSYTQYF
TRBV30,14,TRBJ2-1,CAWSRGASYNEQFF
TRBV6-5,13,TRBJ1-2,CASSRQGNYGYTF
TRBV7-9,14,TRBJ1-1,CASSLASPGTEAFF
TRBV19,15,TRBJ1-5,CASLGDRGRGQPQHF
TRBV7-8,13,TRBJ1-3,CASRSHRGNTIYF
TRBV3-1/TRBV3-2,14,TRBJ1-1,CATSQRGRGTEAFF
TRBV6-2/TRBV6-3,14,TRBJ1-2,CASSSGGADYGYTF
TRBV30,12,TRBJ2-5,CAWGTVQETQYF
TRBV2,15,TRBJ1-3,CASTPDRVGGNTIYF
TRBV3-1/TRBV3-2,17,TRBJ1-5,CASSQGGGVQGNQPQHF
TRBV3-1/TRBV3-2,16,TRBJ1-1,CASSPTLTNPEYEAFF
TRBV7-2,13,TRBJ1-5,CASSFQLEEPQHF
TRBV25-1,15,TRBJ1-4,CASSDKTATNEKLFF
TRBV9,14,TRBJ2-1,CASSGRQGYNEQFF
TRBV19,15,TRBJ2-3,CASSDQRPVGDTQYF
TRBV9,14,TRBJ2-5,CASSVGVFQETQYF
TRBV14,14,TRBJ1-1,CASSHGTGTPSAFF
TRBV7-2,16,TRBJ2-5,CASSSTGRTHQETQYF
TRBV19,17,TRBJ1-1,CASSRGRKDGGNTEAFF
TRBV2,14,TRBJ2-7,CASMERGGGYEQYF
TRBV4-1,15,TRBJ2-7,CASSQVSSGVYEQYF
TRBV5-1,14,TRBJ2-7,CASSSWDRPPEQYF
TRBV14,14,TRBJ1-4,CASSPGGANEKLFF
TRBV6-6,13,TRBJ1-1,CASSYIMNTEAFF
TRBV4-2,15,TRBJ2-3,CASSQLAGGPDTQYF
TRBV29-1,11,TRBJ1-1,CSVERTGEAFF
TRBV5-1,15,TRBJ2-3,CASSFRGQSTDTQYF